The entry below describes one T cell receptor beta chain. The data were obtained in a study of T cell responses to AZD1222 COVID-19 vaccine. The CDR3 loop spans 15 amino acids. Germline values: CDR1 SGHVS, CDR2 FNYEAQ. V gave up 5 bases and J gave up 4 bases; unmatched junction bases: 9. TCRdb's table, derived via immunoSEQ multiplex PCR, lists solely in-frame clones and lacks some. The profile covers tens of thousands of clones, with roughly 90% appearing a single time and about 5.2% taken by the ten largest. The sequence was collected from an adult in good health. The sample consisted of peripheral blood, taken on day 0 of AZD1222 vaccination. This chain connects TRBV7-6 to TRBJ1-2; 8 bases are shared with TRBD1. CDR3 amino acids: CASSPRITGGYGYTF. Written as DNA, the CDR3 is TGTGCCAGCAGCCCCCGGATAACAGGGGGCTATGGCTACACCTTC.